The table lists the clone carrying this T cell receptor beta chain with a count of one. TCRdb's copy holds only in-frame clones and misses some; the assay was immunoSEQ multiplex PCR. The sample consists of 110,000 or so clones, approximately 85% of them appearing once. The data stem from a study of blood T cell repertoires in COVID-19. This receptor was identified in a man between 45 and 60 years old with acute or convalescent COVID-19. Input material: peripheral blood.

This CDR3 reads CASSESRTPGYNEQFF. The CDR3 DNA reads as TGTGCCAGCAGTGAAAGCAGAACCCCGGGGTACAATGAGCAGTTCTTC. The chain combines TRBV2 with TRBJ2-1, with a weak D call TRBD2 (5 bases). Germline V gives CDR1 SNHLY, CDR2 FYNNEI. The CDR3 loop spans 16 amino acids. V dropped 2 bases and J dropped 4 bases, with 15 bases sitting between them.